Sequencing of this T cell receptor beta chain was carried out in a study of blood T cell repertoires in COVID-19. This CDR3 is 13 amino acids long. Trimming removed 7 bases at V and 4 bases at J, with 13 bases between. Germline assignment: CDR1 MRHNA and CDR2 SNTAGT. TCRdb's copy holds only in-frame clones and misses some; the assay was immunoSEQ multiplex PCR. The sample carries around 190,000 clones, about 86% recorded once. The TCR sequence derives from a middle-aged man with active or convalescent COVID-19. The chain combines TRBV6-4 with TRBJ1-1; weak D call: TRBD1 (5 bases). Sequencing used peripheral blood. The CDR3 is CASIGGTGTEAFF. As DNA, the CDR3 is TGTGCCAGCATTGGGGGGACGGGCACTGAAGCTTTCTTT.